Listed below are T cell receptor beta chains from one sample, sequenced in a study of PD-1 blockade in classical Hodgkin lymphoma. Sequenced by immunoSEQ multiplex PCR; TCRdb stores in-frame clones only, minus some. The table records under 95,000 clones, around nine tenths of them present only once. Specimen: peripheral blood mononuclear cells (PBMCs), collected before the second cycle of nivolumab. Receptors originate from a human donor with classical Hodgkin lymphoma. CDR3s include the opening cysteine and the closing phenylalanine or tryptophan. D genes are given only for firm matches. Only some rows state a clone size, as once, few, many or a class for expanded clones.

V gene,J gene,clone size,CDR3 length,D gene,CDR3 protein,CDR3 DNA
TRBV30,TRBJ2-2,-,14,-,CAWSRTFSTGELFF,TGTGCCTGGAGTCGTACTTTCAGTACCGGGGAGCTGTTTTTT
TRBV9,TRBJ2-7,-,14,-,CASSVGPASLEQYF,TGTGCCAGCAGCGTAGGCCCAGCCTCTCTCGAGCAGTACTTC
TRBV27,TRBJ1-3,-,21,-,CASSLSESGRPPTYSGNTIYF,TGTGCCAGCAGTTTATCGGAATCGGGCAGGCCCCCAACCTACTCTGGAAACACCATATATTTT
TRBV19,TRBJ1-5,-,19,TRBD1,CASSNRTGGITWGNQPQHF,TGTGCCAGTAGCAACCGGACAGGGGGCATTACTTGGGGCAATCAGCCCCAGCATTTT
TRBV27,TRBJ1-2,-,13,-,CASSLYGGYGYTF,TGTGCCAGCAGTTTGTACGGGGGCTATGGCTACACCTTC
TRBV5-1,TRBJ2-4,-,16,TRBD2,CASSVSGMGAKNIQYF,TGCGCCAGCAGCGTGAGCGGGATGGGGGCCAAAAACATTCAGTACTTC
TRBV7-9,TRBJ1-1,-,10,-,CASGHTEAFF,TGTGCCAGCGGTCACACTGAAGCTTTCTTT
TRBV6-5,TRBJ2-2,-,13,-,CASSYPLTGELFF,TGTGCCAGCAGTTACCCGTTGACCGGGGAGCTGTTTTTT
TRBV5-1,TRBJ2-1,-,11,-,CASINNREQFF,TGCGCCAGCATTAATAACCGGGAGCAGTTCTTC
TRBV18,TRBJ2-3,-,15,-,CASSPPGGGQNTQYF,TGTGCCAGCTCACCACCGGGGGGAGGCCAGAATACGCAGTATTTT
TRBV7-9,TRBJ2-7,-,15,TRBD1,CASSQPTGGGYEQYF,TGTGCCAGCAGCCAGCCGACAGGGGGCGGCTACGAGCAGTACTTC
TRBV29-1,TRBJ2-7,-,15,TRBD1,CSVASWTGPPYEQYF,TGCAGCGTTGCGAGTTGGACAGGCCCCCCCTACGAGCAGTACTTC
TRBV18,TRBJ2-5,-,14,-,CASSPGEKYGTQYF,TGTGCCAGCTCACCGGGGGAAAAATATGGGACCCAGTACTTC
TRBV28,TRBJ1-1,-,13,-,CASSVRGVTEAFF,TGTGCCAGCAGTGTCCGCGGGGTCACTGAAGCTTTCTTT
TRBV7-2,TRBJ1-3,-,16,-,CASSLDLRRSGNTIYF,TGTGCCAGCAGCTTAGATCTCCGGCGCTCTGGAAACACCATATATTTT
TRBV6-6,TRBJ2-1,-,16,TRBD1,CASRSSDRGLYNEQFF,TGTGCCAGCAGATCCTCGGACAGGGGGCTTTACAATGAGCAGTTCTTC
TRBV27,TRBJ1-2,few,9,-,CAAIDGYTF,TGTGCCGCCATCGATGGCTACACCTTC
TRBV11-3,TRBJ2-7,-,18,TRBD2,CASSSARTREGRINEQYF,TGTGCCAGCAGCTCAGCGCGAACTCGGGAGGGCCGAATAAACGAGCAGTACTTC
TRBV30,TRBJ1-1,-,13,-,CAWKGNLNTEAFF,TGTGCCTGGAAGGGAAACCTTAATACTGAAGCTTTCTTT
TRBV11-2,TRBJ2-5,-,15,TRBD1,CASSSGQGQRETQYF,TGTGCCAGCAGCTCCGGACAGGGGCAGAGAGAGACCCAGTACTTC
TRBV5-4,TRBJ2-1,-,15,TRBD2,CASSLKREDRNEQFF,TGTGCCAGCAGCCTCAAACGGGAGGATCGGAATGAGCAGTTCTTC
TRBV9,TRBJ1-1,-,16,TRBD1,CASTRQGLLMNTEAFF,TGTGCCAGCACCCGACAGGGCCTCCTCATGAACACTGAAGCTTTCTTT
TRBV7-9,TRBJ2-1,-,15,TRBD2,CASLAGGPSYNEQFF,TGTGCCAGCTTAGCGGGAGGACCCTCCTACAATGAGCAGTTCTTC
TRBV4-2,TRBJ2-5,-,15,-,CASSQRERAQETQYF,TGTGCCAGCAGCCAACGCGAGAGGGCCCAAGAGACCCAGTACTTC
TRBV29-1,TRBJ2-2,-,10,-,CSVSVGELFF,TGCAGCGTGTCCGTCGGGGAGCTGTTTTTT
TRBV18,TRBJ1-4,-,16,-,CASSPFGGGDHEKLFF,TGTGCCAGCTCACCGTTCGGCGGGGGCGATCATGAAAAACTGTTTTTT
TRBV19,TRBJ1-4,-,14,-,CASSIGDSREKLFF,TGTGCCAGTAGTATTGGGGACTCCCGGGAGAAACTGTTTTTT
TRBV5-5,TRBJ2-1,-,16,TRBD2,CASSSPTSGTRNEQFF,TGTGCCAGCAGCTCCCCAACTAGCGGGACCAGGAATGAGCAGTTCTTC
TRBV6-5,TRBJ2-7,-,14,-,CASSYSRAVGEQYF,TGTGCCAGCAGTTACTCGAGGGCCGTCGGCGAGCAGTACTTC
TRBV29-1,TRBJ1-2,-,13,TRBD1,CSAGPDRGYGYTF,TGCAGCGCTGGCCCCGACAGGGGCTATGGCTACACCTTC
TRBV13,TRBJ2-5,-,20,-,CASSSRSLPLVFGVKETQYF,TGTGCCAGCAGCTCTCGCTCCCTACCCCTCGTATTCGGCGTAAAAGAGACCCAGTACTTC
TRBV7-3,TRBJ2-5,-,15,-,CASSPGVGPEETQYF,TGTGCCAGCAGCCCCGGGGTAGGGCCGGAAGAGACCCAGTACTTC
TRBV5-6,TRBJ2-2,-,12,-,CASRGNTGELFF,TGTGCCAGCAGGGGAAATACCGGGGAGCTGTTTTTT
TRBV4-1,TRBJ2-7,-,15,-,CASSPYFGGSYEQYF,TGCGCCAGCAGCCCTTACTTTGGGGGCTCCTACGAGCAGTACTTC
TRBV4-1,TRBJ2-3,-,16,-,CASSQVLLADADTQYF,TGCGCCAGCAGCCAAGTTCTACTAGCCGACGCAGATACGCAGTATTTT
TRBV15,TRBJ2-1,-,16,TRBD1,CATSKGRQGAYNEQFF,TGTGCCACCAGCAAAGGGCGACAGGGGGCTTACAATGAGCAGTTCTTC
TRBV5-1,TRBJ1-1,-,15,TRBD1,CASSWRQGENTEAFF,TGCGCCAGCAGCTGGAGACAGGGGGAGAACACTGAAGCTTTCTTT
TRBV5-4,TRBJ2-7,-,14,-,CASSLAPASYEQYF,TGTGCCAGCAGCTTGGCCCCCGCTAGCTACGAGCAGTACTTC
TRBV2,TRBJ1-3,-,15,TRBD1,CASSEAAGQGNTIYF,TGTGCCAGCAGTGAAGCTGCGGGACAGGGAAACACCATATATTTT
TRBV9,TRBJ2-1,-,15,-,CASSVGQGGYNEQFF,TGTGCCAGCAGCGTAGGGCAGGGGGGCTACAATGAGCAGTTCTTC
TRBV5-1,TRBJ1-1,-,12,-,CASSGVFSEAFF,TGCGCCAGCAGTGGGGTCTTTTCTGAAGCTTTCTTT
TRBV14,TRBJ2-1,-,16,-,CASSPLGRSFNNEQFF,TGTGCCAGCAGCCCATTAGGGCGATCATTTAACAATGAGCAGTTCTTC